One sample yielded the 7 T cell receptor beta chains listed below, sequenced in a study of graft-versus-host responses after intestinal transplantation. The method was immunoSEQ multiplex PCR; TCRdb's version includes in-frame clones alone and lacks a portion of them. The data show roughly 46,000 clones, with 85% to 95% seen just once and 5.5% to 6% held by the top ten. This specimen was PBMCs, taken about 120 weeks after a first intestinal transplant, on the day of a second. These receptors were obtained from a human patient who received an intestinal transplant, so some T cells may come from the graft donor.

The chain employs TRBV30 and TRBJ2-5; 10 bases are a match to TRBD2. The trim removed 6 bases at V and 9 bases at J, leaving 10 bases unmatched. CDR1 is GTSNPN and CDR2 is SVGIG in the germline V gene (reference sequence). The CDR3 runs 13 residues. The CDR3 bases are TGTGCCTGCATGCTAGCGGGAGCCCTGGCCCAGTACTTC. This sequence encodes CACMLAGALAQYF.

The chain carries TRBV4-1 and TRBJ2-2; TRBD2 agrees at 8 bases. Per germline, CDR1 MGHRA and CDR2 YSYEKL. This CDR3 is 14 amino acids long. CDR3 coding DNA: TGCGGTAGCGGGAAGCCCGAACGCACCGGGGAGCTGTTTTTT. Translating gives CGSGKPERTGELFF.

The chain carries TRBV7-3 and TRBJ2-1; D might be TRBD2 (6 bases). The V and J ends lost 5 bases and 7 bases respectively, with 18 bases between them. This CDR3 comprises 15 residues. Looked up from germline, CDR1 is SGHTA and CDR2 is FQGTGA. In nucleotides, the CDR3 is TGTGCCAGCAGCCAGTACCCGGGACTTTCAAATGAGCAGTTCTTC. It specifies CASSQYPGLSNEQFF.

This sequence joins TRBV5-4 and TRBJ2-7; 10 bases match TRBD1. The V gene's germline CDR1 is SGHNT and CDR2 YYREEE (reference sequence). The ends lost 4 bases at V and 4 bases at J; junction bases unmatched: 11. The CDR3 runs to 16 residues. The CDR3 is CASSLAGTGVSYEQYF. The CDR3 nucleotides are TGTGCCAGCAGCCTTGCTGGGACAGGGGTTTCATACGAGCAGTACTTC.

The DNA for the CDR3 is TGTGCCAGCACCCGGTCGGGGGGCATTGAAGCTTTCTTT. As protein: CASTRSGGIEAFF. The V call is TRBV11-2, the J call TRBJ1-1; a weak D match, TRBD1 (6 bases). The V gene's germline CDR1 is SGHAT and CDR2 FQNNGV. The CDR3 has 13 amino acids. The V end was cut by 7 bases, the J end by 7 bases, with 16 bases between.

CDR3 sequence reads: CASSESGTDPNTGELFF. The CDR3 nucleotides are TGTGCCAGCAGCGAGTCCGGAACAGACCCAAACACCGGGGAGCTGTTTTTT. The chain uses TRBV9 and TRBJ2-2; D is ambiguous. The CDR3 consists of 17 residues. Germline assignment: CDR1 SGDLS and CDR2 YYNGEE. Trimming cost V 3 bases and J 2 bases, with 17 bases left between them.

CDR3 in amino acids: CASKLTALDTGELFF. The CDR3 DNA reads as TGTGCCAGCAAATTGACAGCCCTGGACACCGGGGAGCTGTTTTTT. The V and J genes are TRBV2 and TRBJ2-2; D is perhaps TRBD1 (5 bases). Germline lookup yields CDR1 SNHLY and CDR2 FYNNEI. V was trimmed by 7 bases and J by 3 bases, leaving 15 bases between them. The CDR3 length is 15 residues.